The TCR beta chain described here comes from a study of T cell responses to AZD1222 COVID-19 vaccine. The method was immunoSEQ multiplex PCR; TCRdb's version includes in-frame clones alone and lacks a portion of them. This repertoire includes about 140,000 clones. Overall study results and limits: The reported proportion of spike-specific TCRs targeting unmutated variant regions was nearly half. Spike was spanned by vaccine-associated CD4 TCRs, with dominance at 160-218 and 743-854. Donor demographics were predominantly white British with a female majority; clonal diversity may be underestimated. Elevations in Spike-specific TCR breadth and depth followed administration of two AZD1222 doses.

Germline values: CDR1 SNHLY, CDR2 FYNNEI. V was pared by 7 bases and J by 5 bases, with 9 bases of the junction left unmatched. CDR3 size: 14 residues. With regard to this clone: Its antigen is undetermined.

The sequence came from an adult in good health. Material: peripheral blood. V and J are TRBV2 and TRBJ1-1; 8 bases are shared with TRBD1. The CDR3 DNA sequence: TGTGCCAGCACCCTAGCAGGGGGCAATACTGAAGCTTTCTTT. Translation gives CASTLAGGNTEAFF. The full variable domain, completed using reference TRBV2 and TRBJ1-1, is EPEVTQTPSHQVTQMGQEVILRCVPISNHLYFYWYRQILGQKVEFLVSFYNNEISEKSEIFDDQFSVERPDGSNFTLKIRSTKLEDSAMYFCASTLAGGNTEAFFGQGTRLTVV.